The T cell receptor beta chain under discussion was sequenced for a study of cytomegalovirus exposure and HLA in healthy donors. Use of 60 Vbeta and 13 Jbeta primers characterized the PCR. Data came from immunoSEQ multiplex PCR; TCRdb stores just in-frame clones and leaves some out. The profile shows fewer than 250,000 clones, 76% of them singletons. The TCR was taken from a man between 18 and 35 years old in good health and CMV-seronegative. The sequenced sample was PBMCs.

The CDR3 protein is CASSRTDSTDTQYF. The CDR3 region has the DNA TGTGCCAGCAGTCGCACAGATAGCACAGATACGCAGTATTTT. The gene calls are TRBV6-5 and TRBJ2-3; the D is unclear. The V gene's germline CDR1 is MNHEY and CDR2 SVGAGI. The V end lost 5 bases, the J end lost 0 bases, and 9 bases lay between the germline ends. CDR3 size: 14 residues.